These 14 T cell receptor beta chains were sequenced from one sample in a study of T cell responses to AZD1222 COVID-19 vaccine. Assay used: immunoSEQ multiplex PCR; TCRdb lists only in-frame clones, some missing. There are more than 100,000 clones in the sample; 93% occur only once, and approximately 5% lies in the top ten. The sequencing here drew on peripheral blood, taken 28 days after the second AZD1222 dose. All receptors come from an adult who received the AZD1222 COVID-19 vaccine.

CDR3 nucleotides: TGTGCCAGCAGCTTAGCGGCCGGGGATGAAGCTTTCTTT. Protein: CASSLAAGDEAFF. This chain uses TRBV7-2 with TRBJ1-1; D is unclear. Germline-derived CDR1 and CDR2 are SGHTA and FQGNSA. Trimming stripped 0 bases from V and 7 bases from J, with 9 bases between. The CDR3 totals 13 residues.

The chain carries TRBV4-3 and TRBJ1-2, with TRBD1 identical over 9 bases. Per germline, CDR1 LGHNA and CDR2 YSLEER. This CDR3 is 19 amino acids long. Trimming took 1 base from V and 1 from J; bases not matched to a gene: 13. The CDR3 sequence: CASSQVLWGRGQGNYGYTF. In nucleotides, the CDR3 is TGCGCCAGCAGCCAAGTTCTCTGGGGTAGGGGACAGGGTAACTATGGCTACACCTTC.

V and J are TRBV29-1 and TRBJ2-2; D could derive from TRBD1 or TRBD2 (5 bases each). CDR1 is SQVTM, CDR2 ANQGSEA, per germline. V was cut by 7 bases and J by 6 bases, with 12 bases left in between. The CDR3 totals 12 residues. For the CDR3, the DNA is TGCAGCGGCTACAGGCGGGCCGGGGAGCTGTTTTTT. Translation gives CSGYRRAGELFF.

The gene calls are TRBV12-3 or TRBV12-4 and TRBJ1-2; D might be TRBD1 (5 bases). Deletions cut 6 bases from V and 7 bases from J, with 12 bases between. The length of the CDR3 is 12 residues. The CDR3 spells CASSPTASGYTF. In DNA, the CDR3 is TGTGCCAGCAGCCCGACAGCGTCTGGCTACACCTTC.

V gene TRBV3-1 (or the pseudogene TRBV3-2) combines with J gene TRBJ1-3; no clear D gene. V was pared by 1 base and J by 6 bases, with 1 base between. Germline assignment: CDR1 LGHDT and CDR2 YNNKEL (reference sequence). The CDR3 loop spans 11 amino acids. For the CDR3, the DNA is TGTGCCAGCAGCCAAGCAAACACCATATATTTT. Translating gives CASSQANTIYF.

V is TRBV11-3 and J is TRBJ2-7; 7 positions agree with TRBD1. CDR1 and CDR2 from the germline V gene are SGHNT and YENEEA. The V segment lost 0 bases and the J segment 1 base; nucleotides outside the gene matches: 9. The CDR3 totals 17 residues. CDR3 DNA: TGTGCCAGCAGCTTAGATAGGCAGGGGGACCTGTCCTACGAGCAGTACTTC. Translated, it gives CASSLDRQGDLSYEQYF. Complete variable domain (other parts from reference TRBV11-3 and TRBJ2-7): EAGVVQSPRYKIIEKKQPVAFWCNPISGHNTLYWYLQNLGQGPELLIRYENEEAVDDSQLPKDRFSAERLKGVDSTLKIQPAELGDSAVYLCASSLDRQGDLSYEQYFGPGTRLTVT.

The genes are TRBV19 and TRBJ2-1; 7 bases align to TRBD1. CDR3 size: 15 residues. J lost 6 bases, V lost 6 bases, and 11 bases had no gene match. CDR1 and CDR2 from the germline V gene are LNHDA and SQIVND (reference sequence). The CDR3 sequence: CASSLADRAGNEQFF. CDR3 nucleotide sequence: TGTGCCAGTAGCCTGGCAGACAGGGCGGGCAATGAGCAGTTCTTC.

The gene calls are TRBV7-8 and TRBJ1-6; D is unclear. The CDR3 totals 16 residues. V lost 5 bases to trimming and J lost 7 bases, with 18 bases between them. CDR1 is SGHVS and CDR2 is FQNEAQ in the germline V gene. CDR3 bases: TGTGCCAGCAGCGTAGGCGTGGTGTTGGACAATTCACCCCTCCACTTT. It is translated as CASSVGVVLDNSPLHF.

The rearrangement joins TRBV7-2 to TRBJ1-5; 7 bases match TRBD1. The V and J ends lost 5 bases and 3 bases, in that order; junction bases with no gene match: 7. The CDR3 is made up of 15 amino acids. Germline CDR1 and CDR2: SGHTA and FQGNSA. CDR3 loop: CASSGRTGTNQPQHF. CDR3 nucleotides: TGTGCCAGCAGCGGGCGGACAGGAACCAATCAGCCCCAGCATTTT.

The chain joins TRBV4-1 to TRBJ1-6; D not resolved. Trimming left V 6 bases short and J 3 bases short, with 12 bases between. The CDR3 extends over 15 amino acids. Germline V gene sequence: CDR1 MGHRA, CDR2 YSYEKL. CDR3 residues: CASSAEGFYNSPLHF. The DNA for the CDR3 is TGCGCCAGCAGTGCGGAGGGCTTCTATAATTCACCCCTCCACTTT.

This clone was recorded only once. V gene TRBV6-5 combines with J gene TRBJ2-7; the match to TRBD2 covers 7 bases. Germline trimming cut 8 bases from V and 7 bases from J; bases unmatched to any gene: 11. The CDR3 sequence is 13 residues long. Germline V gene lookup returns CDR1 MNHEY and CDR2 SVGAGI. The CDR3 region is CASGVAGEREQYF. In DNA, the CDR3 is TGTGCCAGCGGGGTCGCGGGGGAGCGGGAGCAGTACTTC.

The count of this clone is one. The V call is TRBV5-1, the J call TRBJ1-2, with TRBD1 matching 7 bases. Trimming cost V 4 bases and J 0 bases; bases outside gene matches: 3. CDR3 size: 14 residues. Germline assignment: CDR1 SGHRS and CDR2 YFSETQ. CDR3 in amino acids: CASSQGTANYGYTF. The CDR3 DNA reads as TGCGCCAGCAGCCAAGGGACAGCTAACTATGGCTACACCTTC.

This clone was seen just once. The CDR3 region has the DNA TGTGCCAGCAGCTTACTTCCTAGCACAGATACGCAGTATTTT. Residues: CASSLLPSTDTQYF. The chain combines TRBV7-9 with TRBJ2-3; unclear D gene. The germline CDR1 and CDR2 sequences are SEHNR and FQNEAQ (reference sequence). CDR3 length: 14 amino acids. V lost 2 bases and J lost 0, with 6 bases in between.

This clone was detected only once. V gene TRBV3-1 (or the pseudogene TRBV3-2) combines with J gene TRBJ2-6; D unclear. Germline V lookup: CDR1 LGHDT, CDR2 YNNKEL (reference sequence). The V end lost 6 bases, the J end lost 3 bases, and 12 bases lay between the germline ends. This CDR3 region has 15 residues. DNA for the CDR3: TGTGCCAGCAGTCTAAATCCTAGTGGGGCCAACGTCCTGACTTTC. This sequence encodes CASSLNPSGANVLTF.